What follows describes a single T cell receptor beta chain. Its specific antigen is unknown. Per-base quality was not reported, and no clone a single base away is much larger than it. These data are taken from a study of T cell repertoires in cytomegalovirus infection (dated by TCRdb to between 2018 and 2021). For the study in its entirety: Donor HLA type was relevant to the analysis, as public TCR beta signatures indicated carriage of CMV infection together with the matching HLA type. The paper as a whole reports these results and caveats: Carriers of CMV infection plus the relevant HLA type were discriminated by the cumulative frequency of public TCR beta family members in the study cohort and in an independent roughly 400-donor cohort. The ex vivo response was dominated by HLA-C-restricted CMV-specific TCR beta clonotypes, which also provided the single most frequent clonotype in two of eight donors.

The germline V gene (reference sequence) specifies LNHDA as CDR1 and SQIVND as CDR2. Trimming takes 0 bases off V and 1 base off J; junction bases not matched to a gene: 2. The CDR3 runs 15 residues from the cysteine to the phenylalanine. Of the read, only the CDR3 DNA is kept; its 45 bases are in frame from base 1. Sequencing was carried out with an Illumina HiSeq 1500. TCRdb trimmed public reads at Q25 via fastp, called clones via MiXCR and kept in-frame beta chains. One record per CDR3 amino acid sequence lists the most common genes and DNA. For this sample there are 60,000 to 85,000 distinct CDR3 sequences; 20% to 25% appear just once. The top ten hold 79% of the sample.

Recombination joined TRBV19 with TRBJ1-1, with 7 bases aligning to TRBD1. The specimen was PBMCs, sequenced either directly or after in vitro stimulation (not recorded which). This receptor was taken from a human donor in good health (CMV status not recorded). Some clones in this sample may be carry-over from other donors' samples. This receptor has the CDR3 CASSIEDRPNTEAFF. The DNA reads TGTGCCAGTAGTATAGAGGACAGGCCGAACACTGAAGCTTTCTTT.